The clone carrying this T cell receptor beta chain was observed a few times. Antigen specificity is unknown. Clones were read by immunoSEQ multiplex PCR, and TCRdb kept only the in-frame ones, dropping some. The sample holds roughly 150,000 clones, approximately 90% seen once. This sample was taken from a study of T cell responses to AZD1222 COVID-19 vaccine. Study-level points and caveats: The donor group comprised mostly white British people and more females; the analysis possibly underestimated clonal diversity. Unmutated variant regions reportedly attract nearly half of all spike-specific TCRs. Repertoire collection took place solely once the T cell response had peaked.

The V and J ends lost 0 bases and 7 bases respectively, with 9 bases between them. Germline CDR1 ENHRY, CDR2 SYGVKD. This CDR3 spans 14 amino acids. V and J are TRBV10-3 and TRBJ2-2, with a possible D match to TRBD2 (5 bases). Material: peripheral blood, obtained on day 0 of AZD1222 vaccination. This sequence was found in an adult in good health. The CDR3 protein is CAISESGGGGELFF. Written as DNA, the CDR3 is TGTGCCATCAGTGAGTCGGGTGGAGGCGGGGAGCTGTTTTTT.